These 26 T cell receptor beta chains came from one sample sequenced in a study of blood T cell repertoires in COVID-19. Repertoires were generated with immunoSEQ multiplex PCR, while TCRdb's copy carries only in-frame clones and drops some. The table includes more than 300,000 clones, more than 85% detected once. Sequences were obtained from PBMCs or T cells enriched from blood (not recorded which). These receptors were obtained from a woman in her twenties or thirties who had been exposed to COVID-19.

The CDR3 is CASSQVRYGEKLFF. The CDR3, as DNA: TGCGCCAGCAGCCAAGTGAGGTACGGGGAAAAACTGTTTTTT. The rearrangement links TRBV4-3 to TRBJ1-4; D unclear. Germline V gene lookup returns CDR1 LGHNA and CDR2 YSLEER. The CDR3 length is 14 residues. Between the trimmed V and J ends, which lost 1 base and 8 bases, there was a span of 11 bases.

The chain uses TRBV19 and TRBJ1-5; D possibly corresponds to TRBD1 (5 bases). The CDR3 is 16 residues long. Trimming left V 5 bases short and J 0 bases short, with 14 bases between. CDR1 and CDR2 (germline): LNHDA, SQIVND (reference sequence). The CDR3 sequence: CASSARQSLSNQPQHF. The CDR3 bases are TGTGCCAGTAGTGCAAGACAGTCTCTTAGCAATCAGCCCCAGCATTTT.

V is TRBV2 and J is TRBJ1-2, with D uncertain. V was clipped by 6 bases and J by 0 bases, with 8 bases between them. Per germline, CDR1 SNHLY and CDR2 FYNNEI. The CDR3 loop spans 13 amino acids. The CDR3, as DNA: TGTGCCAGCAGAGACTTCGCTAACTATGGCTACACCTTC. Protein: CASRDFANYGYTF.

This sequence joins TRBV3-1 (or the pseudogene TRBV3-2) and TRBJ2-5, with no clear D. CDR1 LGHDT and CDR2 YNNKEL come from the germline V gene (reference sequence). The CDR3 covers 15 residues. The V end was cut by 0 bases, the J end by 1 base, with 9 bases between. The CDR3 is CASSQDLASQETQYF. The CDR3 region has the DNA TGTGCCAGCAGCCAAGACCTCGCGAGCCAAGAGACCCAGTACTTC.

Concerning this clone itself: Within the sample, other DNA sequences also encode this same CDR3. The J gene is TRBJ2-7, the V gene TRBV9; 8 nucleotides line up with TRBD1. Germline assignment: CDR1 SGDLS and CDR2 YYNGEE. The CDR3 has 12 amino acids. With 7 bases clipped from V and 3 bases from J, the junction kept 3 bases outside the gene matches. CDR3 sequence (DNA): TGTGCCAGCTCCGGACAGGGCTACGAGCAGTACTTC. Amino acids: CASSGQGYEQYF.

The V and J genes are TRBV7-3 and TRBJ1-2, with 8 bases identical to TRBD1. Germline V gene lookup returns CDR1 SGHTA and CDR2 FQGTGA. The V gene end was trimmed by 5 bases and the J gene end by 5 bases; junction bases not matched to a gene: 4. CDR3 length equals 13 residues. The CDR3 loop is CASSLGQDYGYTF. CDR3 DNA: TGTGCCAGCAGCCTGGGACAGGATTATGGCTACACCTTC. The complete variable domain, with remaining parts taken from reference TRBV7-3 and TRBJ1-2, reads GAGVSQTPSNKVTEKGKYVELRCDPISGHTALYWYRQSLGQGPEFLIYFQGTGAADDSGLPNDRFFAVRPEGSVSTLKIQRTERGDSAVYLCASSLGQDYGYTFGSGTRLTVV.

The table lists this clone with a count of one. The chain uses TRBV2 and TRBJ1-1; 7 nucleotides line up with TRBD1. CDR1 is SNHLY and CDR2 is FYNNEI in the germline V gene. The CDR3 spans 14 residues. Germline trimming cut 6 bases from V and 1 base from J; bases unmatched to any gene: 5. CDR3: CASRADRRNTEAFF. DNA of the CDR3: TGTGCCAGCAGGGCGGACAGGCGGAACACTGAAGCTTTCTTT.

The chain has TRBV28 and TRBJ1-1; 7 bases agree with TRBD1. The junction had 5 bases not matched to a gene; V was cut back by 6 bases and J by 1 base. Germline CDR1 MDHEN, CDR2 SYDVKM. The CDR3 runs to 14 residues. This CDR3 reads CASSSGQRNTEAFF. In DNA, the CDR3 is TGTGCCAGCAGCTCGGGACAGAGGAACACTGAAGCTTTCTTT.

J is TRBJ1-2 and V is TRBV6-2 or TRBV6-3; D is undetermined. CDR1 and CDR2 from the germline V gene are MNHEY and SVGEGT. The CDR3 spans 11 residues. V lost 2 bases and J 8 bases, leaving 6 bases between the germline ends. The CDR3 sequence is CASSYPPGYTF. CDR3 bases: TGTGCCAGCAGTTACCCCCCGGGCTACACCTTC.

V is TRBV29-1 and J is TRBJ1-2, with unresolved D. Germline CDR1 and CDR2: SQVTM and ANQGSEA. The CDR3 sequence is 12 residues long. Trimming shortened V by 0 bases and J by 5 bases, and 7 bases separated the two germline ends. The DNA of the CDR3 is TGCAGCGTTGAAGACGACTTATATGGCTACACCTTC. Translating it yields CSVEDDLYGYTF.

This rearrangement joins TRBV10-3 to TRBJ1-1, with 11 bases aligning to TRBD1. The length of the CDR3 is 13 residues. V dropped 6 bases and J dropped 11; count of bases not matched to a gene: 8. Germline V gene lookup returns CDR1 ENHRY and CDR2 SYGVKD. CDR3 in amino acids: CAIRNRTGGRAFF. The CDR3 coding sequence is TGTGCCATCAGAAATAGGACAGGGGGCCGTGCTTTCTTT.

The chain combines TRBV5-1 with TRBJ2-1; 10 bases are shared with TRBD2. In germline, CDR1 is SGHRS, CDR2 YFSETQ. The V gene end was trimmed by 1 base and the J gene end by 7 bases; junction bases not matched to a gene: 5. This CDR3 contains 15 residues. CDR3 sequence (DNA): TGCGCCAGCAGCTTGAAACTAGCGGGGAAGAATGAGCAGTTCTTC. Its protein is CASSLKLAGKNEQFF.

The chain combines TRBV27 with TRBJ1-1, with TRBD1 identical over 7 bases. CDR1 is MNHEY and CDR2 is SMNVEV in the germline V gene (reference sequence). V lost 8 bases, J lost 3 bases, and 6 bases stayed unmatched. CDR3 length equals 13 residues. The CDR3 loop reads CASGQADYTEAFF. CDR3 nucleotide sequence: TGTGCCAGCGGACAGGCGGACTACACTGAAGCTTTCTTT.

This chain joins TRBV29-1 and TRBJ2-3; 7 bases are shared with TRBD1. This CDR3 is built from 13 residues. The ends lost 8 bases at V and 0 bases at J; junction bases unmatched: 5. Germline CDR1 SQVTM, CDR2 ANQGSEA. This CDR3 is CSTRDRSTDTQYF. Here the CDR3 DNA reads TGCAGCACCCGGGACAGAAGCACAGATACGCAGTATTTT.

The V call is TRBV19, the J call TRBJ1-5; D not certain. Per germline, CDR1 LNHDA and CDR2 SQIVND (reference sequence). This CDR3 region has 15 residues. V was cut by 5 bases and J by 3 bases, with 14 bases left in between. DNA for the CDR3: TGTGCCAGTAGTTCCAGGACGGGGTACAATCAGCCCCAGCATTTT. Translation gives CASSSRTGYNQPQHF.

This chain's CDR3 is CASSQEPQGNYGYTF. DNA of the CDR3: TGTGCCAGCAGCCAAGAACCCCAGGGGAACTATGGCTACACCTTC. The rearrangement links TRBV4-2 to TRBJ1-2; a weak D match, TRBD1 (6 bases). The CDR3 consists of 15 residues. Trimming left V 0 bases short and J 2 bases short, with 10 bases between. Germline CDR1 and CDR2: LGHNA and YNFKEQ.

This chain uses TRBV3-1 (or the pseudogene TRBV3-2) with TRBJ1-2, with D possibly being TRBD1 (5 bases). Germline CDR1 and CDR2: LGHDT and YNNKEL (reference sequence). The CDR3 is made up of 14 amino acids. Trimming pared 5 bases from V and 0 bases from J, leaving 10 bases between. The CDR3 here is CASSTPGTNYGYTF. The CDR3 DNA reads TGTGCCAGCAGCACACCAGGGACTAACTATGGCTACACCTTC.

The chain is built from TRBV9 and TRBJ1-1; the D gene is possibly TRBD1 (6 bases). The CDR3 length is 14 residues. The germline V and J ends were trimmed by 0 bases and 4 bases, with 10 bases remaining between them. Germline V gives CDR1 SGDLS, CDR2 YYNGEE. The DNA for the CDR3 is TGTGCCAGCAGCGTAGTGGGAGGGGGCACTGAAGCTTTCTTT. It codes for CASSVVGGGTEAFF.

V and J are TRBV3-1 (or the pseudogene TRBV3-2) and TRBJ1-2; 7 nucleotides agree with TRBD1. CDR1 is LGHDT, CDR2 YNNKEL, per germline (reference sequence). With 6 bases clipped from V and 2 bases from J, the junction kept 6 bases outside the gene matches. The CDR3 length is 14 residues. The CDR3 region is CASRSQGVNYGYTF. For the CDR3, the DNA is TGTGCCAGCAGGTCTCAGGGGGTCAACTATGGCTACACCTTC.

This clone was detected only once. CDR3 loop: CASSPPKAGTERLDTEAFF. The CDR3 DNA follows: TGTGCCAGCTCACCACCGAAGGCGGGGACAGAACGGTTGGACACTGAAGCTTTCTTT. The chain carries TRBV18 and TRBJ1-1; 7 bases match TRBD1. CDR3 size: 19 residues. V was pared by 0 bases and J by 3 bases, with 16 bases of the junction left unmatched. The V gene's germline CDR1 is KGHSH and CDR2 LQKENI.

This rearrangement joins TRBV27 to TRBJ1-4; a weak D match, TRBD1 (6 bases). Trimming pared 5 bases from V and 3 bases from J, leaving 13 bases between. The CDR3 loop spans 15 amino acids. Germline V CDR1 and CDR2: MNHEY, SMNVEV (reference sequence). CDR3 residues: CASSITGLANEKLFF. CDR3 nucleotides: TGTGCCAGCAGTATTACAGGGTTAGCTAATGAAAAACTGTTTTTT.

This chain uses TRBV19 with TRBJ2-2, with D hard to call. Trimming took 6 bases from V and 5 from J, leaving 4 bases between them. Per germline, CDR1 LNHDA and CDR2 SQIVND (reference sequence). This CDR3 is built from 11 residues. CDR3 DNA: TGTGCCAGTAGCCGGACCGGGGAGCTGTTTTTT. Its translation is CASSRTGELFF.

This chain links TRBV10-3 with TRBJ1-3, with no clear D. The germline CDR1 and CDR2 sequences are ENHRY and SYGVKD. The CDR3 contains 14 residues. Trimming took 2 bases from V and 2 from J, leaving 7 bases between them. The CDR3 is CAISERNTGNTIYF. For the CDR3, the DNA is TGTGCCATCAGTGAGCGTAACACTGGAAACACCATATATTTT.

The rearrangement joins TRBV7-3 to TRBJ1-2; 12 bases align to TRBD1. Trimming took 5 bases from V and 7 from J; bases not matched to a gene: 8. The germline V gene has CDR1 SGHTA and CDR2 FQGTGA. There are 15 residues in the CDR3. CDR3 loop: CASSPGTGGGIGYTF. As DNA, the CDR3 is TGTGCCAGCAGCCCCGGGACAGGGGGCGGTATTGGCTACACCTTC. Using reference TRBV7-3 and TRBJ1-2 for the parts outside the CDR3, the full variable domain is GAGVSQTPSNKVTEKGKYVELRCDPISGHTALYWYRQSLGQGPEFLIYFQGTGAADDSGLPNDRFFAVRPEGSVSTLKIQRTERGDSAVYLCASSPGTGGGIGYTFGSGTRLTVV.

This clone was observed many times. CDR3 protein: CASSLLGEAGSPLHF. The CDR3 DNA reads as TGCGCCAGCAGCTTGTTGGGGGAGGCAGGCTCACCCCTCCACTTT. V is TRBV5-1 and J is TRBJ1-6, with D maybe TRBD1 (5 bases). Trimming took off 1 base at V and 10 bases at J, with 15 bases between the two ends. The CDR3 loop spans 15 amino acids. CDR1 SGHRS and CDR2 YFSETQ come from the germline V gene.

This clone was seen a few times. The chain recombines TRBV7-6 with TRBJ1-1; TRBD1 matches at 8 bases. This CDR3 comprises 15 residues. The germline CDR1 and CDR2 sequences are SGHVS and FNYEAQ. With V trimmed by 5 bases and J by 3 bases, 8 bases remained unmatched. The CDR3 coding sequence is TGTGCCAGCAGCCTACGGACAGGGAAGGACACTGAAGCTTTCTTT. Translated, it gives CASSLRTGKDTEAFF.